These T cell receptor beta chains were read from a single sample in a study of human T cells and chemical hapten exposure. TCRdb used MiXCR to reprocess the RACE reads, holding one entry per CDR3 protein. The top ten hold under 1.5% of the sample, which has about 140,000 distinct CDR3 sequences, about 11% seen once. This material consisted of whole blood, taken in connection with sensitization to the hapten diphenylcyclopropenone (DPC). These receptors came from a woman aged 45-65 years with alopecia areata. Some clones in this sample may be carry-over from other donors' samples. Both conserved end residues are part of each CDR3. The D gene is left open where the match is weak. A clone size is listed for some rows: how often the clone was seen (once, few, many), or a class if it is expanded.

d_call: NA
v_call: TRBV5-1
j_call: TRBJ2-3
clone_size: few
cdr3_nt: TGCGCCAGCAGCCCCGCTGCGCCTAGCACAGATACGCAGTATTTT
cdr3_aa: CASSPAAPSTDTQYF

d_call: TRBD2
v_call: TRBV12-5
j_call: TRBJ2-1
clone_size: few
cdr3_nt: TGTGCTAGTGGCCCGTCTAGCGGGAGTCTGATAGGGAATGAGCAGTTCTTC
cdr3_aa: CASGPSSGSLIGNEQFF

d_call: NA
v_call: TRBV23-1
j_call: TRBJ2-2
clone_size: many
cdr3_nt: TGCGCCAGCAGTCAATCGAGGCAGGGCGGATCCGGGGAGCTGTTTTTT
cdr3_aa: CASSQSRQGGSGELFF

d_call: NA
v_call: TRBV6-6
j_call: TRBJ1-3
clone_size: many
cdr3_nt: TGTGCCAGCAGTTACCCCCAGGGATCTGGAAACACCATATATTTT
cdr3_aa: CASSYPQGSGNTIYF

d_call: NA
v_call: TRBV27
j_call: TRBJ1-6
clone_size: many
cdr3_nt: TGTGCCAGCAGGGGCCTCTCATCCCTCCACTTT
cdr3_aa: CASRGLSSLHF

d_call: TRBD1
v_call: TRBV27
j_call: TRBJ1-2
clone_size: many
cdr3_nt: TGTGCCAGCAGTTTAACCCCGACAGGGGCCGTCGGCTACACCTTC
cdr3_aa: CASSLTPTGAVGYTF

d_call: TRBD2
v_call: TRBV20-1
j_call: TRBJ2-1
clone_size: few
cdr3_nt: TGCAGTGCCAAACTACTAGCGGTCCTCAATGAGCAGTTCTTC
cdr3_aa: CSAKLLAVLNEQFF

d_call: TRBD1
v_call: TRBV5-6
j_call: TRBJ2-7
clone_size: few
cdr3_nt: TGTGCCAGCCGGACCCGGGACAGCTCCTACGAGCAGTACTTC
cdr3_aa: CASRTRDSSYEQYF

d_call: TRBD1
v_call: TRBV9
j_call: TRBJ1-2
clone_size: NA
cdr3_nt: TGTGCCAGCAGCCTTCTAAGGACAGGGGGCGGAAAGGGCTACACCTTC
cdr3_aa: CASSLLRTGGGKGYTF

d_call: NA
v_call: TRBV4-1
j_call: TRBJ1-3
clone_size: NA
cdr3_nt: TGCGCCAGCAGCCAGCGGGGAAACGGAAACACCATATATTTT
cdr3_aa: CASSQRGNGNTIYF

d_call: TRBD2
v_call: TRBV10-1
j_call: TRBJ2-5
clone_size: NA
cdr3_nt: TGCGCCAGCAGTGTGGCAGCGGGAGGGCAAGAGACCCAGTACTTC
cdr3_aa: CASSVAAGGQETQYF

d_call: NA
v_call: TRBV11-2
j_call: TRBJ2-6
clone_size: NA
cdr3_nt: TGTGCCAGCAGCTTAGCGGGGGGCGGGAACGTCCTGACTTTC
cdr3_aa: CASSLAGGGNVLTF

d_call: NA
v_call: TRBV30
j_call: TRBJ1-1
clone_size: few
cdr3_nt: TGTGCCTGGAGGTGGCTTGGGGGGGGCACTGAAGCTTTCTTT
cdr3_aa: CAWRWLGGGTEAFF

d_call: TRBD1
v_call: TRBV7-3
j_call: TRBJ2-2
clone_size: NA
cdr3_nt: TGTGCCAGCAGCCAGGACAGGGGAGACGGCACCGGGGAGCTGTTTTTT
cdr3_aa: CASSQDRGDGTGELFF

d_call: NA
v_call: TRBV6-2/TRBV6-3
j_call: TRBJ2-3
clone_size: many
cdr3_nt: TGTGCCAGCAGTCCAGACTCCCCCAGCGGTATGAGCACAGATACGCAGTATTTT
cdr3_aa: CASSPDSPSGMSTDTQYF

d_call: NA
v_call: TRBV12-3/TRBV12-4
j_call: TRBJ2-7
clone_size: NA
cdr3_nt: TGTGCCAGCAGTTTTAGGGCTAACTCCTACGAGCAGTACTTC
cdr3_aa: CASSFRANSYEQYF

d_call: NA
v_call: TRBV5-1
j_call: TRBJ2-5
clone_size: many
cdr3_nt: TGCGCCAGCAGCGCTTCTACGGGGCCGTTGGAGACCCAGTACTTC
cdr3_aa: CASSASTGPLETQYF

d_call: NA
v_call: TRBV28
j_call: TRBJ1-1
clone_size: NA
cdr3_nt: TGTGCCAGCAGTTCACAGATTGAAGCTTTCTTT
cdr3_aa: CASSSQIEAFF

d_call: NA
v_call: TRBV20-1
j_call: TRBJ2-7
clone_size: many
cdr3_nt: TGCAGTGCGTACCCTTCTACGTCGAGCTCCTACGAGCAGTACTTC
cdr3_aa: CSAYPSTSSSYEQYF

d_call: NA
v_call: TRBV9
j_call: TRBJ2-4
clone_size: many
cdr3_nt: TGTGCCAGCAGCCCCGACCGCGTAGGCAGGGCAAAGAACATTCAGTACTTC
cdr3_aa: CASSPDRVGRAKNIQYF

d_call: NA
v_call: TRBV20-1
j_call: TRBJ2-5
clone_size: NA
cdr3_nt: TGCAGTGCTAGACCCCCACAGCGGAGCCAAGAGACCCAGTACTTC
cdr3_aa: CSARPPQRSQETQYF

d_call: TRBD1
v_call: TRBV6-2/TRBV6-3
j_call: TRBJ2-5
clone_size: NA
cdr3_nt: TGTGCCAGCAGTTCCGGGACAGGGTCAAAGACCCAGTACTTC
cdr3_aa: CASSSGTGSKTQYF

d_call: NA
v_call: TRBV5-1
j_call: TRBJ2-7
clone_size: NA
cdr3_nt: TGCGCCAGCATGGAGGTTGTGGGTACCTACGAGCAGTACTTC
cdr3_aa: CASMEVVGTYEQYF

d_call: TRBD1
v_call: TRBV7-2
j_call: TRBJ2-5
clone_size: NA
cdr3_nt: TGTGCCAGCAGCCAGGGGGCCAGCAAGGAGACCCAGTACTTC
cdr3_aa: CASSQGASKETQYF

d_call: NA
v_call: TRBV2
j_call: TRBJ2-3
clone_size: many
cdr3_nt: TGTGCCAGCAGTCCCGGGACCTTCACAGATACGCAGTATTTT
cdr3_aa: CASSPGTFTDTQYF

d_call: TRBD1
v_call: TRBV28
j_call: TRBJ2-5
clone_size: few
cdr3_nt: TGTGCCAGCAGTTTATGGGACAGGGAAGAGACCCAGTACTTC
cdr3_aa: CASSLWDREETQYF

d_call: NA
v_call: TRBV29-1
j_call: TRBJ1-1
clone_size: few
cdr3_nt: TGCAGCGGGGGGGAGGGAGACACTGAAGCTTTCTTT
cdr3_aa: CSGGEGDTEAFF

d_call: TRBD2
v_call: TRBV20-1
j_call: TRBJ2-7
clone_size: few
cdr3_nt: TGCAGTGCTAATCCCGCGGGAAGCGGGAGGGCCAGCTACGAGCAGTACTTC
cdr3_aa: CSANPAGSGRASYEQYF

d_call: NA
v_call: TRBV12-3/TRBV12-4
j_call: TRBJ1-2
clone_size: NA
cdr3_nt: TGTGCCAGCAGTTTGGCGGTTTATGGCTACACCTTC
cdr3_aa: CASSLAVYGYTF

d_call: TRBD1
v_call: TRBV2
j_call: TRBJ1-5
clone_size: few
cdr3_nt: TGTGCCAGCAGTGCCGGGACAGGGCCGAATCAGCCCCAGCATTTT
cdr3_aa: CASSAGTGPNQPQHF

d_call: TRBD2
v_call: TRBV11-2
j_call: TRBJ2-5
clone_size: NA
cdr3_nt: TGTGCCAGCAGCTACGGGACTAGCGGTTCTCAAGAGACCCAGTACTTC
cdr3_aa: CASSYGTSGSQETQYF

d_call: NA
v_call: TRBV5-1
j_call: TRBJ1-5
clone_size: NA
cdr3_nt: TGCGCCAGCAGCTTGGAGGGCCTCCCAGATCAGCCCCAGCATTTT
cdr3_aa: CASSLEGLPDQPQHF

d_call: NA
v_call: TRBV9
j_call: TRBJ2-1
clone_size: many
cdr3_nt: TGTGCCAGCAGCGTTACCCGAGGGACAAAAAGCGGTGAGCAGTTCTTC
cdr3_aa: CASSVTRGTKSGEQFF

d_call: TRBD1
v_call: TRBV11-3
j_call: TRBJ1-1
clone_size: many
cdr3_nt: TGTGCCAGCAGCCGGACAGGGGCCACTGAAGCTTTCTTT
cdr3_aa: CASSRTGATEAFF

d_call: NA
v_call: TRBV6-1
j_call: TRBJ1-6
clone_size: NA
cdr3_nt: TGTGCCAGCAGTGACAGACAGGAAGATAATTCACCCCTCCACTTT
cdr3_aa: CASSDRQEDNSPLHF